The following is a TCR beta chain sequence with its context. The antigen remains undetermined. This sample was taken from a study of OX40 agonist ivuxolimab in advanced cancers. Study-level background: Patients receiving dose escalation had hepatocellular carcinoma, melanoma, renal cell or head and neck cancer. Whole-study findings and limits: Which antigen the expanded peripheral T cells recognized is unknown.

CDR3 length: 15 residues. V was trimmed by 5 bases and J by 0 bases, leaving 11 bases between them. Germline CDR1 and CDR2: PRHDT and FYEKMQ (reference sequence). Measured with immunoSEQ multiplex PCR; TCRdb has only the in-frame clones, and not every one. The profile shows 60,000 or so clones, 80% to 95% of them singletons. This clonotype was sampled from an adult with an advanced solid tumor such as melanoma, head and neck, liver or kidney cancer. Material: CD4+ or CD8+ T cells sorted from blood, obtained in a trial of the OX40 agonist ivuxolimab. The chain recombines TRBV13 with TRBJ2-1; D may be TRBD2 (5 bases). Here the CDR3 DNA reads TGTGCCAGCAGCGCCCAGCGGAACTCCTACAATGAGCAGTTCTTC. This translates into CASSAQRNSYNEQFF.